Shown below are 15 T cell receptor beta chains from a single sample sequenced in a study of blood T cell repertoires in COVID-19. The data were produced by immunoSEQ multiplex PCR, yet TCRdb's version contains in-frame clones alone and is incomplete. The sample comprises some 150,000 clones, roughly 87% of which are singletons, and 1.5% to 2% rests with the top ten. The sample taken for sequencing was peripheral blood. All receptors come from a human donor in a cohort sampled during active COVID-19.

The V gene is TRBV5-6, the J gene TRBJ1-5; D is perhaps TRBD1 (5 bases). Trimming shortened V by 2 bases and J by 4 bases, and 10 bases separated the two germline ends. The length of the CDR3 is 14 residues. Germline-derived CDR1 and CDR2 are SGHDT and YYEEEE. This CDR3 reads CASSFGQGNQPQHF. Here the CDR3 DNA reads TGTGCCAGCAGCTTTGGGCAGGGAAATCAGCCCCAGCATTTT.

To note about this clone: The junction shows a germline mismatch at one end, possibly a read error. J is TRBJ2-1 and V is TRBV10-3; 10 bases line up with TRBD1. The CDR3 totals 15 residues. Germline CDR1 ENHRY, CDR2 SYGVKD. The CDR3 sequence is CAITGGQGSFNEQFF. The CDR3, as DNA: TGTGCCATCACGGGGGGACAGGGGTCCTTCAATGAGCAGTTCTTC.

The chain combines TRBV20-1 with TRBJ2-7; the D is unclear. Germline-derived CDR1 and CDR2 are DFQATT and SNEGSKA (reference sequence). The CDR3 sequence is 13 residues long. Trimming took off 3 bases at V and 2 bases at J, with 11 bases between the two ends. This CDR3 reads CSASSSETYEQYF. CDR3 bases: TGCAGTGCTAGTAGCAGCGAGACCTACGAGCAGTACTTC.

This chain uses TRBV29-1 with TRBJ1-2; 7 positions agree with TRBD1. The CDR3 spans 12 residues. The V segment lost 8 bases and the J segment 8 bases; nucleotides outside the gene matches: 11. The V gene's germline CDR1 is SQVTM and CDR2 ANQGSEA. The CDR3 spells CSTVTGSHGYTF. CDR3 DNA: TGCAGCACCGTGACAGGGAGTCACGGCTACACCTTC.

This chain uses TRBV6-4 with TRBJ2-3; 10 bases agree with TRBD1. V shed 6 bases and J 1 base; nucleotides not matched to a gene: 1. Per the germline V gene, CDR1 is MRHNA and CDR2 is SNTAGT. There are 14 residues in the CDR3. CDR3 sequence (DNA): TGTGCCAGCAGCGGGACAGGGGGCACAGATACGCAGTATTTT. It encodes CASSGTGGTDTQYF.

CDR3 sequence: CASSRLNYEQYF. The CDR3 DNA reads TGTGCCAGCTCTCGACTGAATTACGAGCAGTACTTC. The chain is built from TRBV18 and TRBJ2-7; D is ambiguous. Looked up from germline, CDR1 is KGHSH and CDR2 is LQKENI. V was cut by 6 bases and J by 4 bases, with 10 bases left in between. This CDR3 comprises 12 residues.

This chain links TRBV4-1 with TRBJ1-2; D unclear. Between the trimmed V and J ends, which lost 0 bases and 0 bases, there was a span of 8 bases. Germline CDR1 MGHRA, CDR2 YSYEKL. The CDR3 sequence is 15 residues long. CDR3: CASSQEWQSNYGYTF. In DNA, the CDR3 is TGCGCCAGCAGCCAAGAATGGCAGTCTAACTATGGCTACACCTTC.

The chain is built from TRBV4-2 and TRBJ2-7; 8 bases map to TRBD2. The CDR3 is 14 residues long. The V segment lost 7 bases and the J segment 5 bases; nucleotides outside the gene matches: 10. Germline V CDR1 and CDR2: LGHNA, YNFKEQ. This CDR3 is CASTPRGGADEQYF. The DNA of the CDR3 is TGTGCCAGCACCCCCCGGGGGGGGGCCGACGAGCAGTACTTC.

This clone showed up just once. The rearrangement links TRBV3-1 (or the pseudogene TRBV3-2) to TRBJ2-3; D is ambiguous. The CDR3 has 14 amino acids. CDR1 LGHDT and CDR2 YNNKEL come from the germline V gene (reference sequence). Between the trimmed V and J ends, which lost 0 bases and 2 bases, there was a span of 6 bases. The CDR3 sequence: CASSQERSTDTQYF. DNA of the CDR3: TGTGCCAGCAGCCAAGAGAGGTCCACAGATACGCAGTATTTT.

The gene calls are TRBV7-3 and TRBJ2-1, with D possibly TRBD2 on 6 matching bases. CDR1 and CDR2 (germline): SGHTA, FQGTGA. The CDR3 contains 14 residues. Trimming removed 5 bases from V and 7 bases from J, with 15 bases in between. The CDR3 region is CASSAAGRVNEQFF. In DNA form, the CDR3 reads TGTGCCAGCAGCGCAGCGGGCCGAGTGAATGAGCAGTTCTTC.

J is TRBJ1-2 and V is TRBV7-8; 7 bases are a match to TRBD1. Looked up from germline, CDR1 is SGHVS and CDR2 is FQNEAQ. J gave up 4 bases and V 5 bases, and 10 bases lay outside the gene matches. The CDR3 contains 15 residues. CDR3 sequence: CASSPTGLKSYGYTF. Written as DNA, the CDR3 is TGTGCCAGCAGCCCGACAGGGCTCAAAAGCTATGGCTACACCTTC.

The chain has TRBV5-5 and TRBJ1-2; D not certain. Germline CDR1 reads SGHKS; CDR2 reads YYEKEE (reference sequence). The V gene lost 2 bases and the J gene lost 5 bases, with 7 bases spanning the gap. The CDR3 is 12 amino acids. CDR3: CASSLDRYGYTF. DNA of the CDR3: TGTGCCAGCAGCTTAGATAGATATGGCTACACCTTC.

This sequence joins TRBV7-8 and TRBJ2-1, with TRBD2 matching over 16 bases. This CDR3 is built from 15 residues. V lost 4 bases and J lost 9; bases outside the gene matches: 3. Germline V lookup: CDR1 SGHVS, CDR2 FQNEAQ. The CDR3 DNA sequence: TGTGCCAGCAGCTCGGGACTAGCGGGGGGGCCTGAGCAGTTCTTC. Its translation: CASSSGLAGGPEQFF.

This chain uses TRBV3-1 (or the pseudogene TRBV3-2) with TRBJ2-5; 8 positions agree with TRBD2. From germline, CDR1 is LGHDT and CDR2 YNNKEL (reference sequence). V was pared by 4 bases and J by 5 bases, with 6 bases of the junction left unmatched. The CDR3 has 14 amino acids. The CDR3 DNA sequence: TGTGCCAGCAGCCCGGGGGGGGCGGGGGAGACCCAGTACTTC. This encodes CASSPGGAGETQYF.

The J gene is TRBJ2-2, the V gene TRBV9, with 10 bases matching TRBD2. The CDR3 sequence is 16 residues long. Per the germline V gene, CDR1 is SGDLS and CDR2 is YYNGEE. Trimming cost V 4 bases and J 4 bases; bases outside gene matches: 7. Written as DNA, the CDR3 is TGTGCCAGCAGCTTCACGAGCGGGGGGGGCACCGGGGAGCTGTTTTTT. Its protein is CASSFTSGGGTGELFF.